This is a list of T cell receptor beta chains from one sample in a study of cytomegalovirus exposure and HLA in healthy donors. The assay was immunoSEQ multiplex PCR, and TCRdb's table has in-frame clones only and misses some. The table includes roughly 63,000 clones, about 72% detected once. What was sequenced was PBMCs. Receptor source: a man aged 50 or older in good health and CMV-seropositive. Each CDR3 is given with its conserved first and last residue. The D gene is left open where the match is weak. Rows give clone size only sometimes, using once, few, many, or a class for an expanded clone.

cdr3_aa,cdr3_nt,v_call,j_call,d_call,clone_size
CAWSPGTPRYQPQHF,TGTGCCTGGAGTCCCGGGACTCCGAGGTATCAGCCCCAGCATTTT,TRBV30,TRBJ1-5,NA,once
CASRARGTADTEAFF,TGTGCCAGCAGGGCAAGGGGGACGGCTGACACTGAAGCTTTCTTT,TRBV2,TRBJ1-1,NA,NA
CAGTGSMNTEAFF,TGTGCTGGGACAGGGAGCATGAACACTGAAGCTTTCTTT,TRBV30,TRBJ1-1,TRBD1,few
CASSVERGTEAFF,TGTGCCAGCAGCGTAGAAAGGGGGACTGAAGCTTTCTTT,TRBV9,TRBJ1-1,NA,NA
CASSLSGVYEQYF,TGTGCCAGCAGTTTAAGTGGAGTCTACGAGCAGTACTTC,TRBV7-3,TRBJ2-7,NA,NA
CATLQGRGGYTF,TGTGCCACCCTACAGGGGAGAGGAGGCTACACCTTC,TRBV19,TRBJ1-2,TRBD1,NA
CASNPSGTSVYNEQFF,TGTGCCAGCAACCCTTCCGGGACTAGCGTCTACAATGAGCAGTTCTTC,TRBV7-9,TRBJ2-1,TRBD2,NA
CASSTTRTGPQETQYF,TGCGCCAGCAGCACCACCCGGACAGGACCACAAGAGACCCAGTACTTC,TRBV5-1,TRBJ2-5,TRBD1,NA
CASSQGRWGDQYF,TGTGCCAGCAGCCAAGGCCGCTGGGGAGACCAGTACTTC,TRBV7-7,TRBJ2-5,NA,NA
CAWSDITVSNTEAFF,TGTGCCTGGAGTGATATCACAGTATCGAACACTGAAGCTTTCTTT,TRBV30,TRBJ1-1,NA,once
CAWREAGGSLGDTEAFF,TGTGCCTGGAGAGAGGCAGGGGGATCGTTAGGGGACACTGAAGCTTTCTTT,TRBV30,TRBJ1-1,TRBD1,NA
CASSEEGLADNEQFF,TGTGCCAGCAGTGAAGAAGGACTAGCGGACAATGAGCAGTTCTTC,TRBV2,TRBJ2-1,TRBD2,few
CASSSPGGLAGDEQYF,TGCGCCAGCAGCTCCCCCGGCGGGCTAGCGGGAGACGAGCAGTACTTC,TRBV5-1,TRBJ2-7,TRBD2,NA
CASSPRLGDTQYF,TGTGCCAGTAGTCCTCGACTTGGAGATACGCAGTATTTT,TRBV19,TRBJ2-3,NA,few
CASGLFQGATEAFF,TGTGCTAGTGGTTTGTTTCAGGGGGCCACTGAAGCTTTCTTT,TRBV12-5,TRBJ1-1,TRBD1,NA
CASSLGGGRTNYGYTF,TGTGCCAGCAGCTTAGGCGGGGGCAGAACTAACTATGGCTACACCTTC,TRBV7-2,TRBJ1-2,NA,few
CASSPSRRLLSTDTQYF,TGTGCCAGCTCACCTAGCCGGAGACTACTCAGCACAGATACGCAGTATTTT,TRBV18,TRBJ2-3,NA,NA
CASHRGLLYEQYF,TGTGCCAGCCACAGGGGACTCCTCTACGAGCAGTACTTC,TRBV7-2,TRBJ2-7,NA,NA
CASSLALMTSGTGELFF,TGCGCCAGCAGCTTGGCCCTTATGACTAGTGGAACCGGGGAGCTGTTTTTT,TRBV5-1,TRBJ2-2,NA,NA
CASRGDVDGGRRTYEQYF,TGCGCCAGCAGGGGGGATGTCGACGGGGGGCGGAGGACCTACGAGCAGTACTTC,TRBV10-1,TRBJ2-7,NA,NA
CASSQPTGNTEAFF,TGTGCCAGCAGCCAACCAACAGGGAACACTGAAGCTTTCTTT,TRBV4-2,TRBJ1-1,NA,few
CSVESRGPDTQYF,TGCAGCGTTGAGAGCAGGGGTCCAGATACGCAGTATTTT,TRBV29-1,TRBJ2-3,NA,NA
CASSLWGTGNQPQHF,TGTGCCAGCAGTTTATGGGGGACAGGCAATCAGCCCCAGCATTTT,TRBV28,TRBJ1-5,TRBD1,NA
CATSRAVTGIGNQPQHF,TGTGCCACCAGCAGAGCGGTGACAGGGATTGGCAATCAGCCCCAGCATTTT,TRBV15,TRBJ1-5,TRBD1,NA
CASSSSVSGNTIYF,TGTGCCAGTAGTTCGAGTGTCTCTGGAAACACCATATATTTT,TRBV19,TRBJ1-3,NA,NA
CASSLATGAGAFF,TGTGCCAGCAGCTTAGCCACAGGAGCCGGAGCTTTCTTT,TRBV7-2,TRBJ1-1,NA,few
CASSKTTAATNEKLFF,TGCGCCAGCAGCAAAACGACAGCCGCAACTAATGAAAAACTGTTTTTT,TRBV5-1,TRBJ1-4,NA,NA
CAWSVGGSNQPQHF,TGTGCCTGGAGTGTCGGGGGTAGCAATCAGCCCCAGCATTTT,TRBV30,TRBJ1-5,NA,NA
CASSQAGNEQFF,TGTGCCAGCAGTCAAGCAGGGAATGAGCAGTTCTTC,TRBV9,TRBJ2-1,NA,NA
CSVTGTGGSGANVLTF,TGCAGCGTGACCGGGACAGGGGGCTCCGGGGCCAACGTCCTGACTTTC,TRBV29-1,TRBJ2-6,TRBD1,few
CASTTSRYEQYF,TGTGCCAGCACAACTAGTCGCTACGAGCAGTACTTC,TRBV2,TRBJ2-7,NA,NA
CASSLNLGQGYTDTQYF,TGTGCCAGTAGTTTGAACCTGGGACAGGGCTACACAGATACGCAGTATTTT,TRBV19,TRBJ2-3,TRBD1,once
CASSLEQGAYEQYF,TGCGCCAGCAGCTTGGAACAGGGGGCCTACGAGCAGTACTTC,TRBV5-1,TRBJ2-7,TRBD1,NA
CASRRDWYEQYF,TGTGCCAGCAGAAGGGACTGGTACGAGCAGTACTTC,TRBV6-5,TRBJ2-7,NA,few
CASSSSGLAASELFF,TGCGCCAGCAGCTCCTCCGGACTAGCGGCCTCTGAGCTGTTCTTC,TRBV5-1,TRBJ2-1,TRBD2,NA
CASSSLADGAQYF,TGTGCCAGCAGTTCTTTAGCGGATGGGGCGCAGTATTTT,TRBV6-4,TRBJ2-3,NA,NA
CASSLVFAKETQYF,TGTGCCAGCAGCTTGGTATTCGCGAAAGAGACCCAGTACTTC,TRBV5-6,TRBJ2-5,NA,NA
CASSYSGTSLADTQYF,TGTGCCAGCAGTTACTCGGGGACTAGCCTTGCAGATACGCAGTATTTT,TRBV6-5,TRBJ2-3,TRBD2,NA
CASSGPTGTGAFF,TGTGCCAGCAGCGGTCCGACCGGGACAGGCGCTTTCTTT,TRBV11-2,TRBJ1-1,TRBD1,NA
CASSQIRDRGPHLHF,TGCGCCAGCAGCCAGATCCGGGACAGGGGCCCCCACCTCCACTTT,TRBV4-1,TRBJ1-6,TRBD1,NA
CASSPTSGGAKNEQFF,TGTGCCAGCAGCCCGACTAGCGGGGGGGCAAAAAATGAGCAGTTCTTC,TRBV7-9,TRBJ2-1,TRBD2,NA
CAYKPGTSGVNTGELFF,TGTGCCTATAAGCCCGGGACTAGCGGCGTGAACACCGGGGAGCTGTTTTTT,TRBV30,TRBJ2-2,TRBD2,NA
CASSSSGLYTDTQYF,TGTGCCAGCAGCTCCAGCGGTCTATACACAGATACGCAGTATTTT,TRBV7-2,TRBJ2-3,NA,few
CASMMRQGITGELFF,TGTGCCAGCATGATGAGACAGGGAATCACCGGGGAGCTGTTTTTT,TRBV28,TRBJ2-2,TRBD1,NA
CASSPGTTDTQYF,TGTGCCAGCAGCCCCGGTACGACAGATACGCAGTATTTT,TRBV5-6,TRBJ2-3,NA,NA
CASSSGLAGAAYEQYF,TGTGCCAGCAGTTCCGGACTAGCGGGGGCCGCCTACGAGCAGTACTTC,TRBV2,TRBJ2-7,TRBD2,NA
CASSLSRDVREKLFF,TGTGCCAGCTCCCTGTCCAGGGATGTTCGTGAAAAACTGTTTTTT,TRBV25-1,TRBJ1-4,NA,NA
CASSFPGGETQYF,TGTGCCAGCAGCTTCCCAGGGGGAGAGACCCAGTACTTC,TRBV5-4,TRBJ2-5,TRBD1,NA
CASSLPGTGGIYEQYF,TGCGCCAGCAGCCTTCCCGGGACAGGGGGAATCTACGAGCAGTACTTC,TRBV5-1,TRBJ2-7,TRBD1,NA
CASSGHNYEQYF,TGTGCCAGCAGTGGACACAACTACGAGCAGTACTTC,TRBV6-5,TRBJ2-7,NA,NA
CASNSQGFYDEQYF,TGTGCCAGCAACAGCCAGGGGTTTTACGACGAGCAGTACTTC,TRBV7-8,TRBJ2-7,NA,NA
CASSQVPGQGAAGANVLTF,TGCGCCAGCAGCCAAGTTCCGGGACAGGGGGCGGCTGGGGCCAACGTCCTGACTTTC,TRBV4-3,TRBJ2-6,TRBD1,few
CASSSRLAGVREQYF,TGTGCCAGCAGTTCTAGACTAGCGGGAGTTCGGGAGCAGTACTTC,TRBV27,TRBJ2-7,TRBD2,NA